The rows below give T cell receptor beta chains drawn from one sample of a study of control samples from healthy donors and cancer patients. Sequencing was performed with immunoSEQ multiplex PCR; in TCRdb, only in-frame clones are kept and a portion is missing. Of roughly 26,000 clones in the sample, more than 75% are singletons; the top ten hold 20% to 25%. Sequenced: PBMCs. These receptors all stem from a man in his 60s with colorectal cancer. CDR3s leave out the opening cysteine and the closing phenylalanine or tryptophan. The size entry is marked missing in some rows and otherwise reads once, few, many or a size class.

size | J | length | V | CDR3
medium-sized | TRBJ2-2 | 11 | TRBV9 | ASSARLDGELF
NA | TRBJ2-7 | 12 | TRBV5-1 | ASSLEVTGYEQY
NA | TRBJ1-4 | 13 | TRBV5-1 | ASSLSAGGTEKLF
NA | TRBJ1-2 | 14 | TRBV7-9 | ASSSRVGPRGKGYT
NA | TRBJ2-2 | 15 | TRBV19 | ASSIVPGTGKIGELF
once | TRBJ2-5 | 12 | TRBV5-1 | ASSLLGGQETQY
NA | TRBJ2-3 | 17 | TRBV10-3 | AISGGQAALRVGTDTQY
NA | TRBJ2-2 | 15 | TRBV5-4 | ASSLELGLGVPGELF
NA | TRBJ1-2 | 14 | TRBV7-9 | ASSSNRPKPTYGYT
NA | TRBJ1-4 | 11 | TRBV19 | ASSSTGIRVLF
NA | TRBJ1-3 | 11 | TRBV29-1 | SVASATGNTIY
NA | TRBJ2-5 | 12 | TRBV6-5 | ASCLGTVKETQY
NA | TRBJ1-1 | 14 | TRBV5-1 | ASSLVADSRNTEAF
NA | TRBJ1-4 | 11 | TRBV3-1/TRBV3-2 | ASSQEGIEKLF
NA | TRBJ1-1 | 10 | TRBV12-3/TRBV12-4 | ASRQLNTEAF
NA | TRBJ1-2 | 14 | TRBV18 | ASSPEVSVQNYGYT
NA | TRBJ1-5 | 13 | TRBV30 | AWSVRGGPNQPQH
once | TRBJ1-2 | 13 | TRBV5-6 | ASSLADRGLYGYT
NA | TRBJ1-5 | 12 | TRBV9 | ASSAASGDQPQH
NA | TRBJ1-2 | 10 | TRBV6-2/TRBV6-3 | ASSTGIGTSY
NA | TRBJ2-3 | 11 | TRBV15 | ATSYRSTDTQY
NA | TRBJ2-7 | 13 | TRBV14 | ASSQAGTDSYEQY
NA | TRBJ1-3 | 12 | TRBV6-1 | ASSEYKELATIY
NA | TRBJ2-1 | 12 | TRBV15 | ATSRETSGNEQF
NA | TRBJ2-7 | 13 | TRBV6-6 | ASSQGTGGAYEQY
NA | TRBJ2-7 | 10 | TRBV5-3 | ARSLGAYEQY
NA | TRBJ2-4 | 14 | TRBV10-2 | ASTGTSGGHKNIQY
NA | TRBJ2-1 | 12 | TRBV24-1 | ATSDVLIPNEQF
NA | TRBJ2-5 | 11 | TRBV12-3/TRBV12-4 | ASSLYRGETQY
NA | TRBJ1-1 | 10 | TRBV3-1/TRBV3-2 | ASSQGRAEAF
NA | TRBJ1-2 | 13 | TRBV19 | ASSRRQDVNYGYT
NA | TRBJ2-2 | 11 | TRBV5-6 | ASSLGRTGELF
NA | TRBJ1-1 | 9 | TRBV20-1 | SASQKTEAF
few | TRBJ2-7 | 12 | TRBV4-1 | ASSPLLKKNEQY
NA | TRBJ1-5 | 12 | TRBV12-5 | ASGPTWSNQPQH
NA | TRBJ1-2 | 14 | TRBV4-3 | ASSQDTGSTNYGYT
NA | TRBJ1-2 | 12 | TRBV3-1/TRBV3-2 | ASSQEIGQGGYT